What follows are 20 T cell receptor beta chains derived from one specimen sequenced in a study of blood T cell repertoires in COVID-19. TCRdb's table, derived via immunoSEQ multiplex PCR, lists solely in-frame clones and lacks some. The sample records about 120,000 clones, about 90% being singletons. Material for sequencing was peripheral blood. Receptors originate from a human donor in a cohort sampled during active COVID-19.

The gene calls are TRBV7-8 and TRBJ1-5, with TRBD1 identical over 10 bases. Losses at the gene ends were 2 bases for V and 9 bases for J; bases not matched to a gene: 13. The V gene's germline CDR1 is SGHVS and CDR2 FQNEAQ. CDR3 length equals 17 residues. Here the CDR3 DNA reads TGTGCCAGCAGCTTACATCCCGGGACAGGGGTTATCAGGCCCCAGCATTTT. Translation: CASSLHPGTGVIRPQHF. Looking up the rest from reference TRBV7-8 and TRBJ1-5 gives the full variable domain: GAGVSQSPRYKVAKRGQDVALRCDPISGHVSLFWYQQALGQGPEFLTYFQNEAQLDKSGLPSDRFFAERPEGSVSTLKIQRTQQEDSAVYLCASSLHPGTGVIRPQHFGDGTRLSIL.

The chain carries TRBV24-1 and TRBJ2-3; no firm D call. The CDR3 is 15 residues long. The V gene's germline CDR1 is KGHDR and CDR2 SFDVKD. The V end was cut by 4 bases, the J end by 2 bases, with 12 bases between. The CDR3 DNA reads TGTGCCACCAGTGACGCCCAGGTCCCCACAGATACGCAGTATTTT. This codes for CATSDAQVPTDTQYF.

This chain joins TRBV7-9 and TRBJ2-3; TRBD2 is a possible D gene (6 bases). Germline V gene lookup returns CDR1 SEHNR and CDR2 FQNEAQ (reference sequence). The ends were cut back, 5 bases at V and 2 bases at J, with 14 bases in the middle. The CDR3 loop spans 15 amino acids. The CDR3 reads CASSAWGEATDTQYF. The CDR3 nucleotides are TGTGCCAGCAGCGCCTGGGGGGAGGCCACAGATACGCAGTATTTT.

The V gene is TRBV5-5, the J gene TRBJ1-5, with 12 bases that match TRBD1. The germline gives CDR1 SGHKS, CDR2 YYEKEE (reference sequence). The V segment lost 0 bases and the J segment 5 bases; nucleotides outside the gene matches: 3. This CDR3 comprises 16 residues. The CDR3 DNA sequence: TGTGCCAGCAGCTTGGGAGGGACAGGGGGCTATCAGCCCCAGCATTTT. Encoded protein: CASSLGGTGGYQPQHF.

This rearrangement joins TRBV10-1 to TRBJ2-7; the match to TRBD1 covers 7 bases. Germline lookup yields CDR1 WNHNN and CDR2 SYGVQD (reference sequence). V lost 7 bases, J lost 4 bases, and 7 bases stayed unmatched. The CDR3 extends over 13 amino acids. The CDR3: CASIDREKYEQYF. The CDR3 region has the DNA TGCGCCAGCATAGACAGGGAGAAATACGAGCAGTACTTC.

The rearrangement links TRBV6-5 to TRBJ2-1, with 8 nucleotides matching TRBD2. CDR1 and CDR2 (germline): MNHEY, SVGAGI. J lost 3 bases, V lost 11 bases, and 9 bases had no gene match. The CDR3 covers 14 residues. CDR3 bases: TGTGCCCTACGGGGGGGGCCCCTCTACAATGAGCAGTTCTTC. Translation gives CALRGGPLYNEQFF.

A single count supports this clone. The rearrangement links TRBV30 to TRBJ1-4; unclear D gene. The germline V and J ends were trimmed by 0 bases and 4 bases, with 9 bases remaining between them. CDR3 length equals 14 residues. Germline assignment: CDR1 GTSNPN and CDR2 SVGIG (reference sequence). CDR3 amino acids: CAWSVPRFNEKLFF. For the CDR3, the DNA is TGTGCCTGGAGTGTACCACGGTTTAATGAAAAACTGTTTTTT.

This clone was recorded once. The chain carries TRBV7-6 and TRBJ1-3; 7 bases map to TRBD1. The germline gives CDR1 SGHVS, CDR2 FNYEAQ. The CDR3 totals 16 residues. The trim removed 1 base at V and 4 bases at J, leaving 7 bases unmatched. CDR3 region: CASSLGTGEAGNTIYF. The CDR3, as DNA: TGTGCCAGCAGCTTAGGGACAGGAGAAGCAGGAAACACCATATATTTT.

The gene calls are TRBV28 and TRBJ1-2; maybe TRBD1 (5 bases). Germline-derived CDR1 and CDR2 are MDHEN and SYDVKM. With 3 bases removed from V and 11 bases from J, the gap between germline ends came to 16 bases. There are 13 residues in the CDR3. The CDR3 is CASSFRQGVGYTF. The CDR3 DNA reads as TGTGCCAGCAGTTTCCGGCAGGGTGTGGGTTACACCTTC.

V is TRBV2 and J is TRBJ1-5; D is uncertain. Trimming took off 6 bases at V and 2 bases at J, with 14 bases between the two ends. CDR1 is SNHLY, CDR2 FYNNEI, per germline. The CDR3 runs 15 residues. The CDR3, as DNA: TGTGCCAGCAGAGAGGAACATGGTGGCAATCAGCCCCAGCATTTT. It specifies CASREEHGGNQPQHF.

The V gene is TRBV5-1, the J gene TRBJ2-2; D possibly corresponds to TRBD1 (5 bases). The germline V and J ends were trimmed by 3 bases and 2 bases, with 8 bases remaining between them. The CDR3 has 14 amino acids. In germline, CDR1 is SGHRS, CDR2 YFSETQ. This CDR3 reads CASSSTVNTGELFF. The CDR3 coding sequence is TGCGCCAGCAGCTCGACAGTTAACACCGGGGAGCTGTTTTTT.

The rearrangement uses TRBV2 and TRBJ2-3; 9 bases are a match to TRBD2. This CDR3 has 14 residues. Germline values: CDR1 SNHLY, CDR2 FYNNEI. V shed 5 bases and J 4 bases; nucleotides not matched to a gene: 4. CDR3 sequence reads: CASSRAGGSDTQYF. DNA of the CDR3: TGTGCCAGCAGTCGAGCGGGAGGATCAGATACGCAGTATTTT.

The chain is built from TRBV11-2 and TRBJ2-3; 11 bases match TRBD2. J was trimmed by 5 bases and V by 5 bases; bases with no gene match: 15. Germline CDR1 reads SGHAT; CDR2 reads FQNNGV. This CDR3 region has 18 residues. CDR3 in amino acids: CASSPLVLTSGKIDTQYF. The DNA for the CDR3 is TGTGCCAGCAGCCCCTTGGTCTTGACTAGCGGGAAAATAGATACGCAGTATTTT.

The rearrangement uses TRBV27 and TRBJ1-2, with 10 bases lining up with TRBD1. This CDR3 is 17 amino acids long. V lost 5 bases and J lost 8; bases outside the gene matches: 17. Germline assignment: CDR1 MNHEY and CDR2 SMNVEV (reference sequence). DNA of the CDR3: TGTGCCAGCAGTCCCGTCTCCTACCGGGACAGGGGTTACGGCTACACCTTC. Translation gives CASSPVSYRDRGYGYTF.

The CDR3 DNA sequence: TGTGCCAGCAGCATCTCTCGACTAGCCCCTTCCTACGAGCAGTACTTC. Its translation is CASSISRLAPSYEQYF. The rearrangement joins TRBV21-1 to TRBJ2-7; TRBD2, as called in the table, went unchecked against the DNA. TRBV21-1 is tagged as a pseudogene. The CDR3 has 16 amino acids.

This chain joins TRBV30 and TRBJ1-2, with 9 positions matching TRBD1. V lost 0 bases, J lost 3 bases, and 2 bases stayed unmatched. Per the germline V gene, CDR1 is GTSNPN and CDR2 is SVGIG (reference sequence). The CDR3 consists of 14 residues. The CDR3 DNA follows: TGTGCCTGGAGTGTTGGGACAGGGTACTATGGCTACACCTTC. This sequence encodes CAWSVGTGYYGYTF.

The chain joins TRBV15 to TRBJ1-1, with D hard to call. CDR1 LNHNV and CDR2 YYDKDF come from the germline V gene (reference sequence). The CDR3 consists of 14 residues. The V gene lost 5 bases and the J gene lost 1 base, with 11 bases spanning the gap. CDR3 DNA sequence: TGTGCCACCAGCCAAGTCCCAGGGAACACTGAAGCTTTCTTT. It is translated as CATSQVPGNTEAFF.

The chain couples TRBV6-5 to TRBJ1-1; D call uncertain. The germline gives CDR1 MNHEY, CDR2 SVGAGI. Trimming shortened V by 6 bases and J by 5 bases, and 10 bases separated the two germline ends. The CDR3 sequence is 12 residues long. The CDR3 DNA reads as TGTGCCAGCAGGCTGGACTGGACTGAAGCTTTCTTT. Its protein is CASRLDWTEAFF.

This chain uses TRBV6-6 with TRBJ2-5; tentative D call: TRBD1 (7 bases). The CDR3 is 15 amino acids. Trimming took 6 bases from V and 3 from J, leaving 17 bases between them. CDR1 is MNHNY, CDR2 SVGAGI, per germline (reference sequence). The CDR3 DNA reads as TGTGCCAGCAGCTGGGGGGCAGGGGGAGAAGAGACCCAGTACTTC. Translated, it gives CASSWGAGGEETQYF.

This CDR3 reads CASSGTGGLYTEAFF. As DNA, the CDR3 is TGTGCCAGCAGTGGGACAGGGGGCTTGTACACTGAAGCTTTCTTT. This sequence joins TRBV2 and TRBJ1-1; 11 bases align to TRBD1. The CDR3 is 15 residues long. J gave up 3 bases and V 4 bases, and 4 bases lay outside the gene matches. Germline V gives CDR1 SNHLY, CDR2 FYNNEI.